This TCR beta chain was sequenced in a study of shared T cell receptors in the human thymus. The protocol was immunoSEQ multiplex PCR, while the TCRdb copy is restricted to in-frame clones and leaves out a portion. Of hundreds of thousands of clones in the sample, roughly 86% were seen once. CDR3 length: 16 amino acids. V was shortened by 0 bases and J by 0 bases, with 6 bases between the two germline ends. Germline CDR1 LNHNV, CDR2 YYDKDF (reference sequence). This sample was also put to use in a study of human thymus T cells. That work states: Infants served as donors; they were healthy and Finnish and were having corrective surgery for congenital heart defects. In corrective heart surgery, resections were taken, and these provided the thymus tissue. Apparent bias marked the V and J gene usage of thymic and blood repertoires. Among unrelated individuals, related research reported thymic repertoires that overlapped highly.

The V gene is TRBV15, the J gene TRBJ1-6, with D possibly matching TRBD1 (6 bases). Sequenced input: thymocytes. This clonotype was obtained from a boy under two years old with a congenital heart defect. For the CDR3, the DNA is TGTGCCACCAGCAGAGACAGGGGCTCCTATAATTCACCCCTCCACTTT. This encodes CATSRDRGSYNSPLHF.